This T cell receptor beta chain was retrieved from a study of blood T cell repertoires in COVID-19. In the study overall: Sites across the United States, Italy and Spain contributed samples from acute and convalescent COVID-19. T cells, B-cell-depleted T cells, or PBMCs supplied cDNA or gDNA.

Germline V CDR1 and CDR2: SGHTA, FQGNSA. Trimming removed 5 bases at V and 11 bases at J, with 18 bases between. The CDR3 sequence is 13 residues long. The Seattle patients, enrolled during active infection, were followed longitudinally. This clone was detected only once. Original methodology: Estimated nucleated cell counts came from reference gene primer amplification. This table comes from immunoSEQ multiplex PCR, and its TCRdb copy is limited to in-frame clones, with some not included. The V and J calls and clone size are taken from that table; D and trimming were inferred from the DNA. The sample shows approximately 340,000 clones, 80% to 90% of them seen only once.

Sequencing was carried out using peripheral blood. The receptor was derived from a man aged 25 to 40 with COVID-19, enrolled during active disease. This chain uses TRBV7-2 with TRBJ1-1, with D perhaps TRBD1 (6 bases). The CDR3 DNA reads as TGTGCCAGCAGCCCCGACAGGTCCCTGAAGGCTTTCTTT. This translates into CASSPDRSLKAFF.